A single TCR beta chain is shown here with its context. A quantity of about 0.5 to 1 ug RNA underwent reverse transcription using random hexamers. In TCRdb, the immunoSEQ multiplex PCR reads were re-called with MiXCR into one record per CDR3 protein. The sample shows about 140,000 distinct CDR3 sequences, 95% of them seen only once. The entry originates in a study of CD8 T cells in Susac syndrome. Germline V gives CDR1 KGHSH, CDR2 LQKENI. Trimming removed 3 bases from V and 5 bases from J; junction bases left unmatched: 5. The CDR3 sequence is 16 residues long. The chain employs TRBV18 and TRBJ2-3; 13 nucleotides agree with TRBD2. The receptor was derived from a human donor with multiple sclerosis. Material: CD4+ T cells from PBMCs. The CDR3 bases are TGTGCCAGCTCACCCCGGACTAGCGGGAGTGGAGATACGCAGTATTTT. This encodes CASSPRTSGSGDTQYF.